One sample yielded the 5 T cell receptor beta chains listed below, sequenced in a study of pediatric ulcerative colitis. The data were produced by immunoSEQ multiplex PCR, yet TCRdb's version contains in-frame clones alone and is incomplete. The data hold tens of thousands of clones, with 78% observed a single time. One to two pinch biopsies were taken from the rectum during colonoscopy. The sequencing sample was made of gut tissue. The receptors come from a girl between 5 and 17 years old with moderate ulcerative colitis.

This chain's CDR3 is CASSLWSLDTEAFF. DNA for the CDR3: TGCGCCAGCAGCTTGTGGTCCTTGGACACTGAAGCTTTCTTT. The V and J genes are TRBV5-1 and TRBJ1-1; D gene unclear. CDR3 size: 14 residues. V lost 1 base and J lost 3, with 10 bases in between. The germline CDR1 and CDR2 sequences are SGHRS and YFSETQ.

This chain joins TRBV5-5 and TRBJ1-6, with D perhaps TRBD1 (5 bases). The CDR3 spans 15 residues. Trimming shortened V by 4 bases and J by 6 bases, and 14 bases separated the two germline ends. Germline CDR1 and CDR2: SGHKS and YYEKEE (reference sequence). The CDR3 DNA follows: TGTGCCAGCAGCCCTCGGGACGGCCCTAATTCACCCCTCCACTTT. Residues: CASSPRDGPNSPLHF. The complete variable domain, with remaining parts taken from reference TRBV5-5 and TRBJ1-6, reads DAGVTQSPTHLIKTRGQQVTLRCSPISGHKSVSWYQQVLGQGPQFIFQYYEKEERGRGNFPDRFSARQFPNYSSELNVNALLLGDSALYLCASSPRDGPNSPLHFGNGTRLTVT.

The rearrangement uses TRBV9 and TRBJ1-2; no clear D gene. With 3 bases removed from V and 4 bases from J, the gap between germline ends came to 25 bases. Germline assignment: CDR1 SGDLS and CDR2 YYNGEE. The CDR3 contains 18 residues. The CDR3 region is CASSGKETGSPYGYGYTF. The CDR3 nucleotides read TGTGCCAGCAGCGGGAAGGAGACGGGCAGTCCCTATGGCTATGGCTACACCTTC. The complete variable domain, with remaining parts taken from reference TRBV9 and TRBJ1-2, reads DSGVTQTPKHLITATGQRVTLRCSPRSGDLSVYWYQQSLDQGLQFLIQYYNGEERAKGNILERFSAQQFPDLHSELNLSSLELGDSALYFCASSGKETGSPYGYGYTFGSGTRLTVV.

The chain uses TRBV7-2 and TRBJ1-2, with TRBD1 matching over 8 bases. Losses at the gene ends were 0 bases for V and 2 bases for J; bases not matched to a gene: 5. There are 16 residues in the CDR3. In germline, CDR1 is SGHTA, CDR2 FQGNSA. The CDR3 DNA follows: TGTGCCAGCAGCTTAGCGCGGACAGGGTGGAACTATGGCTACACCTTC. Its translation is CASSLARTGWNYGYTF.

This clone has only a few counts. The chain joins TRBV30 to TRBJ1-3, with D possibly matching TRBD1 (5 bases). Germline V gene data show CDR1 as GTSNPN and CDR2 as SVGIG (reference sequence). With 2 bases removed from V and 0 bases from J, the gap between germline ends came to 5 bases. The length of the CDR3 is 13 residues. This chain's CDR3 is CAWSRGSGNTIYF. For the CDR3, the DNA is TGTGCCTGGAGTAGGGGCTCTGGAAACACCATATATTTT. Full variable domain (remainder filled in from reference TRBV30 and TRBJ1-3): SQTIHQWPATLVQPVGSPLSLECTVEGTSNPNLYWYRQAAGRGLQLLFYSVGIGQISSEVPQNLSASRPQDRQFILSSKKLLLSDSGFYLCAWSRGSGNTIYFGEGSWLTVV.